Only one count was recorded for the clone carrying this TCR beta chain. Its specificity is not known. These data belong to a study of shared clonotypes between healthy human individuals. Assay execution proceeded at the deep level. Unsorted PBMCs provided DNA that was sequenced on ten immunoSEQ deep assay plates. Method: immunoSEQ multiplex PCR; TCRdb's copy keeps in-frame clones and lacks some. Of approximately 480,000 clones in the sample, almost 80% were seen once. Overall study results and limits: Clonotype sharing among donors, it was expected, would be affected by sequencing depth.

The ends lost 3 bases at V and 6 bases at J; junction bases unmatched: 6. Per germline, CDR1 SQVTM and CDR2 ANQGSEA. This CDR3 region has 13 residues. Sample: PBMCs. The TCR comes from a woman in her 40s in good health. Some clones in this sample may be carry-over from other donors' samples. The chain combines TRBV29-1 with TRBJ1-2; 8 nucleotides match TRBD1. In DNA, the CDR3 is TGCAGCGTTGATTTTCAGGGGGCAGATGGCTACACCTTC. Translating gives CSVDFQGADGYTF.